This TCR beta chain appears in the sequencing data of a study of beta chain features in type 1 diabetes. The V gene's germline CDR1 is MDHEN and CDR2 SYDVKM. The V gene lost 6 bases and the J gene lost 1 base, with 12 bases spanning the gap. The CDR3 spans 14 residues. As every portion of the isolated RNA was reverse transcribed, the sequencing read expressed TCRB transcripts. Clones were read by immunoSEQ multiplex PCR, and TCRdb kept only the in-frame ones, dropping some. In the table there are about 260,000 clones, around 65% of which are singletons. Sample: naive CD4+ T cells from blood. The chain links TRBV28 to TRBJ2-5; D not resolved. The origin of this receptor is a man younger than 45 in good health. CDR3 DNA sequence: TGTGCCAGCAGAAGTCCTGGGGTCCAAGAGACCCAGTACTTC. This encodes CASRSPGVQETQYF.